This T cell receptor (beta chain) came from a study of blood T cell repertoires in COVID-19. This CDR3 comprises 15 residues. Per the germline V gene, CDR1 is MNHEY and CDR2 is SVGAGI. V shed 0 bases, J shed 5 bases, and the junction held 4 bases outside the gene matches. Authors' analysis steps: Reference gene primer amplification gave nucleated cell count estimates. Assay used: immunoSEQ multiplex PCR; TCRdb lists only in-frame clones, some missing. V and J calls and clone size are those listed in that table; D and trimming were worked out from the DNA. Found here are 180,000 or so clones, around 83% of them singletons; the top ten hold approximately 16%.

This clonotype originated in a man between 50 and 59 years old who had recovered from COVID-19. Sequenced sample: PBMCs or T cells enriched from blood (not recorded which). This chain joins TRBV6-5 and TRBJ2-7, with 10 bases fitting TRBD1. The CDR3 nucleotides read TGTGCCAGCAGTTACTCGACGGGACAGGGGAACGAGCAGTACTTC. It yields the protein CASSYSTGQGNEQYF.